The rows below give T cell receptor beta chains drawn from one sample of a study of response to subunit inactivated influenza vaccine. TCRdb re-derived calls from the RT-PCR reads in MiXCR, one entry per CDR3 protein. The table has under 800,000 distinct CDR3 sequences, around 14% seen once. The source was PBMCs from blood, collected 14 days before vaccination. These receptors were collected from a man between 45 and 60 years old who received an inactivated influenza vaccine. Each CDR3 is given with its conserved first and last residue. The order of the fields is V gene, J gene, D gene, clone size, CDR3 protein, CDR3 DNA. A D gene is named only where the DNA matches it firmly. For some rows the clone size is stated as once, few or many, or as a class when expanded; others skip it.

>TRBV5-1|TRBJ2-1|TRBD1|few
CASSLDGQGIDEQFF
TGCGCCAGCAGCTTGGATGGACAGGGGATAGATGAGCAGTTCTTC
>TRBV6-1|TRBJ2-7|-|-
CASSEYAGAGSYEQYF
TGTGCCAGCAGTGAATATGCTGGCGCGGGTTCCTACGAGCAGTACTTC
>TRBV7-8|TRBJ2-2|-|-
CASSLDLSYTGELFF
TGTGCCAGCAGCTTAGATCTGAGCTACACCGGGGAGCTGTTTTTT
>TRBV19|TRBJ2-7|-|few
CASSISGGTYEQYF
TGTGCCAGTAGTATTAGTGGCGGGACCTACGAGCAGTACTTC
>TRBV12-3/TRBV12-4|TRBJ2-1|TRBD2|few
CASSLSLAGGNEQFF
TGTGCCAGCAGTTTGTCCCTAGCGGGAGGGAATGAGCAGTTCTTC
>TRBV12-3/TRBV12-4|TRBJ2-2|TRBD2|-
CASSSGGQAGELFF
TGTGCCAGCAGTTCGGGAGGCCAAGCCGGGGAGCTGTTTTTT
>TRBV10-3|TRBJ2-3|-|-
CAIRGGRKLTDTQYF
TGTGCCATCAGAGGCGGGCGGAAACTCACAGATACGCAGTATTTT
>TRBV5-1|TRBJ2-3|TRBD1|-
CASSTTGRDTQYF
TGCGCCAGCAGCACGACAGGGAGAGATACGCAGTATTTT
>TRBV7-8|TRBJ2-5|TRBD1|once
CASSLSRGPKETQYF
TGTGCCAGCAGCTTAAGTAGGGGGCCCAAAGAGACCCAGTACTTC
>TRBV5-1|TRBJ2-1|TRBD1|few
CASSWDRSNEQFF
TGCGCCAGCAGCTGGGACAGGAGCAATGAGCAGTTCTTC
>TRBV3-1|TRBJ2-2|-|-
CASSQNRVTGELFF
TGTGCCAGCAGCCAAAACCGGGTTACCGGGGAGCTGTTTTTT
>TRBV3-1|TRBJ1-3|-|few
CASSQDLWSSGNTIYF
TGTGCCAGCAGCCAAGATCTTTGGAGCTCTGGAAACACCATATATTTT
>TRBV11-2|TRBJ2-5|-|few
CASSHLGLLETQYF
TGTGCCAGCAGCCATCTGGGTCTATTGGAGACCCAGTACTTC
>TRBV7-2|TRBJ1-2|-|few
CASSLALIRGNYGYTF
TGTGCCAGCAGCTTAGCGCTGATCAGGGGCAACTATGGCTACACCTTC
>TRBV20-1|TRBJ2-2|-|many
CSARTERTGELFF
TGCAGTGCTAGGACAGAGCGTACCGGGGAGCTGTTTTTT
>TRBV4-1|TRBJ2-1|TRBD2|few
CASSQTGGNYNEQFF
TGCGCCAGCAGCCAGACGGGAGGTAACTACAATGAGCAGTTCTTC
>TRBV7-2|TRBJ2-3|TRBD2|-
CASSLLREGRYF
TGTGCCAGCAGCTTACTGCGGGAGGGCCGGTATTTT
>TRBV5-1|TRBJ2-3|TRBD2|-
CASSPGGTSRRSDTQYF
TGCGCCAGCAGCCCGGGGGGGACTAGCCGTCGTTCAGATACGCAGTATTTT
>TRBV2|TRBJ2-3|TRBD2|-
CASTETSADTQYF
TGTGCCAGCACCGAAACTAGCGCCGATACGCAGTATTTT
>TRBV15|TRBJ2-3|-|once
CATSRGAGTSTDTQYF
TGTGCCACCAGCAGAGGCGCCGGGACAAGCACAGATACGCAGTATTTT
>TRBV4-3|TRBJ1-2|-|few
CASSQDRRAGYTF
TGCGCCAGCAGCCAAGATCGTCGGGCTGGCTACACCTTC
>TRBV5-1|TRBJ2-7|-|-
CASREMVTVSSYEQYF
TGCGCCAGCAGAGAAATGGTGACAGTTAGCTCCTACGAGCAGTACTTC
>TRBV20-1|TRBJ2-5|TRBD1|few
CSALGQGIETQYF
TGCAGTGCGCTGGGACAGGGGATAGAGACCCAGTACTTC
>TRBV7-2|TRBJ2-1|TRBD2|-
CASSLIPGLGGNEQFF
TGTGCCAGCAGCTTAATACCGGGACTAGGGGGAAATGAGCAGTTCTTC
>TRBV6-1|TRBJ2-1|TRBD2|-
CASRVAGGLYNEQFF
TGTGCCAGCAGGGTAGCGGGGGGCCTCTACAATGAGCAGTTCTTC
>TRBV24-1|TRBJ2-3|TRBD1|-
CATSDTIQGGRTDTQYF
TGTGCCACCAGTGATACAATACAGGGGGGTCGGACAGATACGCAGTATTTT
>TRBV7-9|TRBJ1-1|TRBD1|few
CASSLGGDRGEAFF
TGTGCCAGCAGCTTAGGCGGGGACAGGGGAGAAGCTTTCTTT
>TRBV3-1|TRBJ2-3|TRBD2|few
CASSQVGGDTDTQYF
TGTGCCAGCAGCCAAGTGGGGGGGGATACAGATACGCAGTATTTT
>TRBV2|TRBJ2-2|TRBD2|few
CASSEGGGRNTGELFF
TGTGCCAGCAGTGAAGGGGGAGGGCGGAACACCGGGGAGCTGTTTTTT
>TRBV2|TRBJ1-2|-|few
CASSQGPTPGYGYTF
TGTGCCAGCAGTCAGGGACCGACGCCTGGCTATGGCTACACCTTC
>TRBV3-1|TRBJ2-7|TRBD1|-
CASSPVTGRQQYF
TGTGCCAGCAGCCCGGTGACAGGGCGGCAGCAGTACTTC
>TRBV25-1|TRBJ2-7|-|few
CASSVTQISYEQYF
TGTGCCAGCAGTGTCACCCAGATCTCCTACGAGCAGTACTTC
>TRBV5-1|TRBJ2-7|-|few
CASSDTDYEQYF
TGCGCCAGCAGCGACACGGACTACGAGCAGTACTTC
>TRBV7-3|TRBJ2-3|TRBD1|-
CASSRDRDTDTQYF
TGTGCCAGCAGCCGGGACAGGGACACAGATACGCAGTATTTT
>TRBV5-1|TRBJ2-5|TRBD2|few
CASSSGDLAGAMETQYF
TGCGCCAGCAGCTCGGGAGACCTAGCGGGGGCGATGGAGACCCAGTACTTC
>TRBV18|TRBJ2-7|-|few
CASSRYREGEQYF
TGTGCCAGCTCACGCTATAGGGAAGGCGAGCAGTACTTC
>TRBV4-1|TRBJ2-5|TRBD2|few
CASSPGLSGETQYF
TGCGCCAGCAGCCCGGGACTATCTGGGGAGACCCAGTACTTC
>TRBV7-2|TRBJ2-7|TRBD1|few
CASSMGQAPRSYEQYF
TGTGCCAGCAGCATGGGACAGGCGCCCCGCTCCTACGAGCAGTACTTC
>TRBV3-1|TRBJ2-1|TRBD2|few
CASSPLGGDNEQFF
TGTGCCAGCAGCCCTCTCGGGGGGGACAATGAGCAGTTCTTC
>TRBV7-2|TRBJ1-2|-|-
CASSARTEYYGYTF
TGTGCCAGCAGCGCTAGGACCGAGTACTATGGCTACACCTTC
>TRBV10-3|TRBJ1-1|TRBD1|many
CAVITGGTEAFF
TGTGCCGTTATTACAGGGGGCACTGAAGCTTTCTTT
>TRBV12-3/TRBV12-4|TRBJ1-4|-|few
CASSTNRDPAEKLFF
TGTGCCAGCAGTACCAACAGGGACCCTGCGGAAAAACTGTTTTTT
>TRBV18|TRBJ2-2|TRBD2|few
CASSPQRGANTGELFF
TGTGCCAGCTCACCCCAGCGGGGGGCGAACACCGGGGAGCTGTTTTTT
>TRBV2|TRBJ1-6|TRBD1|few
CASSSDRVNSPLHF
TGTGCCAGCAGTTCCGACAGGGTAAATTCACCCCTCCACTTT
>TRBV7-9|TRBJ2-7|-|few
CASSLKQLGPYEQYF
TGTGCCAGCAGCTTAAAACAGCTCGGGCCCTACGAGCAGTACTTC
>TRBV10-3|TRBJ2-2|-|many
CAISEWGTAATNTGELFF
TGTGCCATCAGTGAGTGGGGAACGGCAGCAACGAACACCGGGGAGCTGTTTTTT
>TRBV6-5|TRBJ1-1|-|-
CASSYSPGANTEAFF
TGTGCCAGCAGTTACTCACCGGGGGCTAACACTGAAGCTTTCTTT
>TRBV7-9|TRBJ2-3|-|-
CASSPAPRQTQYF
TGTGCCAGCAGCCCTGCCCCGAGGCAGACGCAGTATTTT
>TRBV4-3|TRBJ2-6|-|many
CASSLHSGANVLTF
TGCGCCAGCAGCCTCCACTCTGGGGCCAACGTCCTGACTTTC
>TRBV5-1|TRBJ2-5|TRBD2|-
CASSWGTSGAEETQYF
TGCGCCAGCAGCTGGGGGACTAGCGGGGCGGAAGAGACCCAGTACTTC
>TRBV20-1|TRBJ2-2|-|-
CSARGGSDTGELFF
TGCAGTGCGAGAGGGGGGTCGGACACCGGGGAGCTGTTTTTT
>TRBV6-2/TRBV6-3|TRBJ2-7|TRBD2|-
CASSYSSGRRSYEQYF
TGTGCCAGCAGTTACTCTAGCGGGAGAAGGAGCTACGAGCAGTACTTC